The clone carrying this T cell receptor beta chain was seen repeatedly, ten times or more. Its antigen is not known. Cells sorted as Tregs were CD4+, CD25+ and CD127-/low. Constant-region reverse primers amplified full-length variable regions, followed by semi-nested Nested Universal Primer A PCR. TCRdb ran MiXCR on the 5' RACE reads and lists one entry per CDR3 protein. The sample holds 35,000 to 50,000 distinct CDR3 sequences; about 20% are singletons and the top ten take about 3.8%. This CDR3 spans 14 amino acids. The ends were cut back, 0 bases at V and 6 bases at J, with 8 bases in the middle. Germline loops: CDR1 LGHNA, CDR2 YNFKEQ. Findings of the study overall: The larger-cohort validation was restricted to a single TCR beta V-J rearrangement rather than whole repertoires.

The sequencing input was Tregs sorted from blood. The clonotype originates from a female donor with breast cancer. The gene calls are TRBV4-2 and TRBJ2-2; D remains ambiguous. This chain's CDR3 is CASSQDPSSGELFF. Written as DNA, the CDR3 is TGTGCCAGCAGCCAAGATCCTTCCTCCGGGGAGCTGTTTTTT.